These 18 T cell receptor beta chains were sequenced from one sample in a study of cytomegalovirus exposure and HLA in healthy donors. PCR used 60 Vbeta primers and 13 Jbeta primers. The method was immunoSEQ multiplex PCR; TCRdb's version includes in-frame clones alone and lacks a portion of them. Of 100,000 to 150,000 clones in the sample, 65% to 80% were seen once. Specimen: PBMCs. The receptors were gathered from a woman aged 35 to 49 in good health and CMV-seropositive.

There are a few counts of this clone. The sample carries other DNA sequences with the same CDR3. The chain uses TRBV7-2 and TRBJ1-1; 9 bases are a match to TRBD1. Germline CDR1 reads SGHTA; CDR2 reads FQGNSA. The CDR3 is 15 amino acids. V was pared by 6 bases and J by 1 base, with 6 bases of the junction left unmatched. CDR3 amino acids: CASSLQGARNTEAFF. For the CDR3, the DNA is TGTGCCAGCAGTTTACAGGGGGCCAGGAACACTGAAGCTTTCTTT.

V and J are TRBV30 and TRBJ2-3; 9 bases align to TRBD1. V lost 3 bases, J lost 5 bases, and 9 bases stayed unmatched. The CDR3 totals 15 residues. The germline CDR1 and CDR2 sequences are GTSNPN and SVGIG (reference sequence). CDR3: CAWRGRDRAKDTQYF. The DNA for the CDR3 is TGTGCCTGGAGAGGAAGGGACAGGGCGAAAGATACGCAGTATTTT.

The chain joins TRBV5-3 to TRBJ2-7, with TRBD2 matching over 9 bases. TRBV5-3 is placed among ORFs of uncertain function. V shed 0 bases and J 2 bases; nucleotides not matched to a gene: 3. CDR3 size: 15 residues. CDR3 bases: TGTGCCAGAAGCTTGGGGACTAGCGTACCCTACGAGCAGTACTTC. Amino acids: CARSLGTSVPYEQYF.

In its sample, this clone was seen once. The V and J genes are TRBV5-1 and TRBJ2-1; 7 bases line up with TRBD2. V shed 4 bases and J 9 bases; nucleotides not matched to a gene: 13. Germline V gives CDR1 SGHRS, CDR2 YFSETQ. The CDR3 consists of 15 residues. The CDR3 spells CASSPAWSGILEQFF. CDR3 nucleotide sequence: TGCGCCAGCAGCCCCGCGTGGAGCGGGATCCTTGAGCAGTTCTTC.

The chain joins TRBV4-2 to TRBJ2-2; TRBD2 might be the D (6 bases). Germline CDR1 and CDR2: LGHNA and YNFKEQ. This CDR3 spans 15 amino acids. V was pared by 3 bases and J by 0 bases, with 8 bases between. The CDR3 DNA reads as TGTGCCAGCAGCCAGCGGGGCGCGAACACCGGGGAGCTGTTTTTT. Translation gives CASSQRGANTGELFF.

The rearrangement joins TRBV14 to TRBJ2-7; 10 bases match TRBD2. The CDR3 contains 16 residues. From germline, CDR1 is SGHDN and CDR2 FVKESK. V dropped 1 base and J dropped 5; count of bases not matched to a gene: 8. Here the CDR3 reads CASSQGLAGDGNEQYF. CDR3 DNA sequence: TGTGCCAGCAGCCAAGGGCTAGCGGGAGACGGGAACGAGCAGTACTTC.

The chain employs TRBV10-2 and TRBJ1-3; TRBD1 matches at 7 bases. Unmatched junction bases numbered 7, after V lost 3 bases and J lost 2 bases. CDR1 is WSHSY and CDR2 is SAAADI in the germline V gene. This CDR3 has 16 residues. In nucleotides, the CDR3 is TGCGCCAGCAGTGAAAGACAGGGAGGAGCTGGAAACACCATATATTTT. The encoded protein is CASSERQGGAGNTIYF.

The rearrangement links TRBV11-2 to TRBJ2-7; D not certain. The CDR3 spans 18 residues. The germline gives CDR1 SGHAT, CDR2 FQNNGV. Trimming took off 7 bases at V and 3 bases at J, with 28 bases between the two ends. CDR3 in amino acids: CASTIARGAQIVFYEQYF. CDR3 bases: TGTGCCAGCACCATCGCCCGTGGAGCTCAGATAGTTTTCTACGAGCAGTACTTC.

The chain employs TRBV28 and TRBJ2-2, with D perhaps TRBD2 (5 bases). The V end lost 5 bases, the J end lost 5 bases, and 12 bases lay between the germline ends. Germline CDR1 is MDHEN and CDR2 is SYDVKM. This CDR3 has 14 amino acids. CDR3 sequence reads: CASSPPRETGELFF. The CDR3 region has the DNA TGTGCCAGCAGTCCCCCAAGGGAGACCGGGGAGCTGTTTTTT.

The chain has TRBV6-1 and TRBJ2-5; maybe TRBD1 (6 bases). Germline V gives CDR1 MNHNS, CDR2 SASEGT. CDR3 length: 13 residues. V was trimmed by 6 bases and J by 4 bases, leaving 12 bases between them. The CDR3 loop reads CASRITQGETQYF. The CDR3 nucleotides read TGTGCCAGCAGAATAACACAGGGAGAGACCCAGTACTTC.

V usage is TRBV7-2 and J usage is TRBJ2-5; the D gene is possibly TRBD2 (8 bases). V lost 10 bases and J 3 bases, leaving 15 bases between the germline ends. Germline V CDR1 and CDR2: SGHTA, FQGNSA. The CDR3 loop spans 13 amino acids. The CDR3 sequence: CATREGAKETQYF. Written as DNA, the CDR3 is TGTGCCACCCGGGAGGGGGCGAAAGAGACCCAGTACTTC.

J is TRBJ1-1 and V is TRBV10-2; D remains ambiguous. The V end was cut by 8 bases, the J end by 6 bases, with 22 bases between. CDR1 WSHSY and CDR2 SAAADI come from the germline V gene. CDR3 length: 15 residues. As DNA, the CDR3 is TGCGCCAGCGGCCGACTAAACACAATGGGTGCTGAAGCTTTCTTT. Its translation is CASGRLNTMGAEAFF.

This rearrangement joins TRBV6-6 to TRBJ2-7; tentative D call: TRBD1 (6 bases). V gave up 6 bases and J gave up 8 bases, with 20 bases separating them. Germline CDR1 MNHNY, CDR2 SVGAGI (reference sequence). This CDR3 contains 14 residues. The CDR3 loop reads CASRGRDRPSQQYF. In nucleotides, the CDR3 is TGTGCCAGCAGGGGGCGAGACAGGCCCTCTCAGCAGTACTTC.

The chain joins TRBV5-1 to TRBJ2-7; 8 bases map to TRBD1. The CDR3 consists of 14 residues. J was trimmed by 6 bases and V by 1 base; bases with no gene match: 6. The V gene's germline CDR1 is SGHRS and CDR2 YFSETQ. The CDR3 protein is CASSLLDRVTEQYF. For the CDR3, the DNA is TGCGCCAGCAGCTTGTTGGACAGGGTGACCGAGCAGTACTTC.

V gene TRBV2 combines with J gene TRBJ2-5, with TRBD2 identical over 15 bases. The V segment lost 8 bases and the J segment 5 bases; nucleotides outside the gene matches: 0. Germline CDR1 SNHLY, CDR2 FYNNEI. The CDR3 has 13 amino acids. In DNA, the CDR3 is TGTGCCAGCGGACTAGCGGGGGGGGAGACCCAGTACTTC. It codes for CASGLAGGETQYF. Drawing the rest from reference TRBV2 and TRBJ2-5, the complete variable domain is EPEVTQTPSHQVTQMGQEVILRCVPISNHLYFYWYRQILGQKVEFLVSFYNNEISEKSEIFDDQFSVERPDGSNFTLKIRSTKLEDSAMYFCASGLAGGETQYFGPGTRLLVL.

The V gene is TRBV5-1, the J gene TRBJ1-2; D is unclear. The CDR3 runs 14 residues. Germline CDR1 reads SGHRS; CDR2 reads YFSETQ. V was pared by 4 bases and J by 10 bases, with 20 bases between. CDR3 DNA: TGCGCCAGCAGCCCCCCGGCGGGAGCCTCTGTCTACACCTTC. Residues: CASSPPAGASVYTF.

The chain has TRBV4-1 and TRBJ2-1, with 11 nucleotides matching TRBD2. V shed 2 bases, J shed 9 bases, and the junction held 12 bases outside the gene matches. CDR3 size: 17 residues. From germline, CDR1 is MGHRA and CDR2 YSYEKL. DNA for the CDR3: TGCGCCAGCAGCCAAAGCCAATATAGCGGGAGGGCCGGTGAGCAGTTCTTC. Protein product: CASSQSQYSGRAGEQFF.

This chain links TRBV27 with TRBJ2-3, with 7 positions matching TRBD2. The J segment lost 2 bases and the V segment lost 2 bases, leaving 4 bases of the junction unmatched. CDR1 is MNHEY and CDR2 is SMNVEV in the germline V gene (reference sequence). The CDR3 loop spans 15 amino acids. CDR3 sequence reads: CASSLGLAVTDTQYF. The CDR3 DNA reads TGTGCCAGCAGTTTAGGGCTAGCGGTCACAGATACGCAGTATTTT.